The 15 T cell receptor beta chains below all came from one sample that was sequenced in a study of T cell responses to AZD1222 COVID-19 vaccine. This table comes from immunoSEQ multiplex PCR, and its TCRdb copy is limited to in-frame clones, with some not included. The table shows approximately 140,000 clones, with roughly 94% occurring only once. This specimen consisted of peripheral blood, obtained on day 0 of AZD1222 vaccination. All receptors derive from an adult in good health.

CDR3 bases: TGTGCCAGCTCACCACCGGGTCCACATCGGAACATTCAGTACTTC. Protein product: CASSPPGPHRNIQYF. The chain combines TRBV18 with TRBJ2-4; D gene uncertain. Germline lookup yields CDR1 KGHSH and CDR2 LQKENI. V was pared by 0 bases and J by 7 bases, with 13 bases between. This CDR3 spans 15 amino acids. Based on the CDR3 plus reference TRBV18 and TRBJ2-4, the full variable domain is NAGVMQNPRHLVRRRGQEARLRCSPMKGHSHVYWYRQLPEEGLKFMVYLQKENIIDESGMPKERFSAEFPKEGPSILRIQQVVRGDSAAYFCASSPPGPHRNIQYFGAGTRLSVL.

This clone was recorded only once. The gene calls are TRBV6-5 and TRBJ2-5; D remains ambiguous. The CDR3 consists of 12 residues. Between the trimmed V and J ends, which lost 5 bases and 5 bases, there was a span of 9 bases. Germline CDR1 is MNHEY and CDR2 is SVGAGI. The CDR3 spells CASSPMEETQYF. The CDR3 bases are TGTGCCAGCAGTCCAATGGAGGAGACCCAGTACTTC.

This clone was counted once. This chain uses TRBV18 with TRBJ1-2; no reliable D call. This CDR3 comprises 16 residues. The V end was cut by 3 bases, the J end by 4 bases, with 18 bases between. Looked up from germline, CDR1 is KGHSH and CDR2 is LQKENI. The CDR3: CASSPTPAGLIYGYTF. DNA for the CDR3: TGTGCCAGCTCACCGACCCCCGCAGGACTAATCTATGGCTACACCTTC.

DNA for the CDR3: TGTGCCAGCAGCCCCAGTCCGGGGAGTAATTCACCCCTCCACTTT. Its translation is CASSPSPGSNSPLHF. The chain is built from TRBV7-2 and TRBJ1-6, with no clear D. Germline loops: CDR1 SGHTA, CDR2 FQGNSA. Trimming shortened V by 5 bases and J by 6 bases, and 14 bases separated the two germline ends. The CDR3 is 15 amino acids.

This chain connects TRBV7-9 to TRBJ1-2; D is unresolved. The ends were cut back, 2 bases at V and 8 bases at J, with 9 bases in the middle. CDR1 and CDR2 (germline): SEHNR, FQNEAQ (reference sequence). The CDR3 contains 12 residues. The CDR3 DNA is TGTGCCAGCAGCTTAAACCTGGAGGGCTACACCTTC. Translation gives CASSLNLEGYTF. Full variable domain (rest looked up from reference TRBV7-9 and TRBJ1-2): DTGVSQNPRHKITKRGQNVTFRCDPISEHNRLYWYRQTLGQGPEFLTYFQNEAQLEKSRLLSDRFSAERPKGSFSTLEIQRTEQGDSAMYLCASSLNLEGYTFGSGTRLTVV.

The V gene is TRBV6-5, the J gene TRBJ1-5; D is possibly TRBD1 (5 bases). Trimming took off 6 bases at V and 0 bases at J, with 12 bases between the two ends. Germline loops: CDR1 MNHEY, CDR2 SVGAGI. CDR3 length: 15 amino acids. The CDR3 region is CASSGGETSNQPQHF. The CDR3 coding sequence is TGTGCCAGCAGCGGGGGGGAGACTAGCAATCAGCCCCAGCATTTT.

The DNA for the CDR3 is TGTGCCAGCAGCGTGAGACCGGGACAGGCCTTCTCTGGAAACACCATATATTTT. Translating it yields CASSVRPGQAFSGNTIYF. This chain links TRBV9 with TRBJ1-3; TRBD1 aligns across 8 bases. The CDR3 has 18 residues. Germline V CDR1 and CDR2: SGDLS, YYNGEE. J gave up 0 bases and V 2 bases, and 10 bases lay outside the gene matches.

This clone was seen just once. This chain links TRBV2 with TRBJ1-1, with D perhaps TRBD1 (6 bases). With 6 bases removed from V and 0 bases from J, the gap between germline ends came to 11 bases. Looked up from germline, CDR1 is SNHLY and CDR2 is FYNNEI. This CDR3 has 14 residues. CDR3 sequence reads: CASSRTAMNTEAFF. In nucleotides, the CDR3 is TGTGCCAGCAGCAGGACAGCAATGAACACTGAAGCTTTCTTT.

The CDR3 region is CASSPFLVNTEAFF. CDR3 coding DNA: TGTGCCAGCAGCCCGTTCCTTGTGAACACTGAAGCTTTCTTT. J is TRBJ1-1 and V is TRBV4-2; the D is unclear. Between the trimmed V and J ends, which lost 4 bases and 0 bases, there was a span of 9 bases. The CDR3 is made up of 14 amino acids. Looked up from germline, CDR1 is LGHNA and CDR2 is YNFKEQ.

DNA for the CDR3: TGCGCCAGCAGCCACCAAGGACAGGGTTTGGGGGGCTACACCTTC. Its protein is CASSHQGQGLGGYTF. V gene TRBV4-1 combines with J gene TRBJ1-2; the match to TRBD1 covers 8 bases. Germline V gene data show CDR1 as MGHRA and CDR2 as YSYEKL. Losses at the gene ends were 3 bases for V and 8 bases for J; bases not matched to a gene: 11. This CDR3 is built from 15 residues.

The chain is built from TRBV6-2 or TRBV6-3 and TRBJ2-1, with D unclear. Trimming shortened V by 0 bases and J by 7 bases, and 7 bases separated the two germline ends. Per the germline V gene, CDR1 is MNHEY and CDR2 is SVGEGT. This CDR3 has 13 residues. CDR3 residues: CASSYSYVNEQFF. CDR3 coding DNA: TGTGCCAGCAGTTACTCGTACGTAAATGAGCAGTTCTTC.

The chain has TRBV7-9 and TRBJ2-5; 7 nucleotides agree with TRBD1. Germline CDR1 SEHNR, CDR2 FQNEAQ (reference sequence). With 5 bases clipped from V and 3 bases from J, the junction kept 12 bases outside the gene matches. This CDR3 comprises 16 residues. The CDR3 coding sequence is TGTGCCAGCAGCACCATCTCGGGGACAGTTGAAGAGACCCAGTACTTC. This encodes CASSTISGTVEETQYF.

The chain uses TRBV2 and TRBJ2-4; 7 nucleotides align to TRBD1. CDR1 and CDR2 from the germline V gene are SNHLY and FYNNEI. The V gene end was trimmed by 6 bases and the J gene end by 5 bases; junction bases not matched to a gene: 7. This CDR3 is built from 14 residues. CDR3 protein: CASSWGTDQNIQYF. In nucleotides, the CDR3 is TGTGCCAGCAGCTGGGGGACAGACCAAAACATTCAGTACTTC.

This clone was seen a single time. The V and J genes are TRBV4-1 and TRBJ2-5, with D possibly matching TRBD2 (5 bases). CDR1 MGHRA and CDR2 YSYEKL come from the germline V gene. Trimming took off 4 bases at V and 6 bases at J, with 18 bases between the two ends. The CDR3 has 15 residues. As DNA, the CDR3 is TGCGCCAGCAGCCTGGATTCGGGGTGGAAAAAGACCCAGTACTTC. Translating gives CASSLDSGWKKTQYF.

The chain is built from TRBV7-9 and TRBJ2-1; TRBD2 matches 10 bases. The germline V gene has CDR1 SEHNR and CDR2 FQNEAQ (reference sequence). The ends lost 3 bases at V and 5 bases at J; junction bases unmatched: 7. The CDR3 is 16 residues long. This CDR3 reads CASSLTASGSHNEQFF. The CDR3 DNA sequence: TGTGCCAGCAGCTTGACCGCTAGCGGGAGTCACAATGAGCAGTTCTTC. The full variable domain, in which reference TRBV7-9 and TRBJ2-1 provide the parts outside the CDR3, is DTGVSQNPRHKITKRGQNVTFRCDPISEHNRLYWYRQTLGQGPEFLTYFQNEAQLEKSRLLSDRFSAERPKGSFSTLEIQRTEQGDSAMYLCASSLTASGSHNEQFFGPGTRLTVL.